This section outlines one T cell receptor (beta chain) sequence together with its context. Method: immunoSEQ multiplex PCR; TCRdb's copy keeps in-frame clones and lacks some. The sample lists approximately 150,000 clones, around 89% seen once, with under 2.5% in the top ten. This sample is part of a study of T cell responses to AZD1222 COVID-19 vaccine. The TCR comes from an adult in good health. Specimen: peripheral blood, collected on day 0 of AZD1222 vaccination.

CDR3 protein: CASSLAGGETVLGAYNEQFF. DNA for the CDR3: TGTGCCAGCAGTTTGGCGGGGGGGGAAACCGTACTAGGAGCCTACAATGAGCAGTTCTTC. The J gene is TRBJ2-1, the V gene TRBV27, with 9 positions matching TRBD2. The V gene's germline CDR1 is MNHEY and CDR2 SMNVEV (reference sequence). The trim removed 3 bases at V and 2 bases at J, leaving 17 bases unmatched. This CDR3 is 20 amino acids long.